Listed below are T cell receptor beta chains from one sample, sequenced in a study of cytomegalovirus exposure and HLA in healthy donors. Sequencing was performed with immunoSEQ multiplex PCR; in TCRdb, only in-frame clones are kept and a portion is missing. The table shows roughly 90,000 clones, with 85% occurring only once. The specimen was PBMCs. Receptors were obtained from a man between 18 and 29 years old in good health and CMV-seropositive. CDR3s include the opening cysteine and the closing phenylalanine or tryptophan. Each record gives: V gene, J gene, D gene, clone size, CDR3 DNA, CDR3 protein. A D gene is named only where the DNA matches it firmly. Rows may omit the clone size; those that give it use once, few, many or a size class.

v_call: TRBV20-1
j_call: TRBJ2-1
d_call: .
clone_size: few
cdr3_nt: TGCAGTGCGTCCATCAATGAGCAGTTCTTC
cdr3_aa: CSASINEQFF

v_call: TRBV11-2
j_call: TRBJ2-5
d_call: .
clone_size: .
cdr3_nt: TGTGCCAGCAGACTGAGGGGGTTGTATTTAGGGGAGACCCAGTACTTC
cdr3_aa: CASRLRGLYLGETQYF

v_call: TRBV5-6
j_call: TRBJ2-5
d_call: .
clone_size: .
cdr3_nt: TGTGCCAGCAGCCAAACAGGGAAAGAGACCCAGTACTTC
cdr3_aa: CASSQTGKETQYF

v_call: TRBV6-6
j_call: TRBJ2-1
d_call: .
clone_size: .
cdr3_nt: TGTGCCAGCAGTTACTTACAGGGAGATGAGCAGTTCTTC
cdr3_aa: CASSYLQGDEQFF

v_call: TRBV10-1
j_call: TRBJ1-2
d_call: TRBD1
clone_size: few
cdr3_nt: TGCGCCAGCTCGGACAGGGGCGACTATGGCTACACCTTC
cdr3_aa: CASSDRGDYGYTF

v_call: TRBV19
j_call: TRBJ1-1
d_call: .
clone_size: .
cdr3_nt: TGTGCCAGTAGTACGGGTGGGTCATCTTGGGCTGAAGCTTTCTTT
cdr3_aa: CASSTGGSSWAEAFF

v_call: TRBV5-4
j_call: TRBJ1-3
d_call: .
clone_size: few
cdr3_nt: TGTGCCAGCAGCTACGACAGTTCTGGAAACACCATATATTTT
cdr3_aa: CASSYDSSGNTIYF

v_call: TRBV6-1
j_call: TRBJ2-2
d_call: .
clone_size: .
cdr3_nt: TGTGCCAGCAGTCCCAGCTTGGGAGGTACCGGGGAGCTGTTTTTT
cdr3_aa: CASSPSLGGTGELFF

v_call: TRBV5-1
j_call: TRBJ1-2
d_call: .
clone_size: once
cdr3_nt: TGCGCCAGCAGATCCCGCGCAGGGTCTAACTATGGCTACACCTTC
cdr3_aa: CASRSRAGSNYGYTF

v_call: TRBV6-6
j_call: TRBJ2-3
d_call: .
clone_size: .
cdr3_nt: TGTGCCAGCAGCCTGGACAGATCGTCGGATACGCAGTATTTT
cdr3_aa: CASSLDRSSDTQYF

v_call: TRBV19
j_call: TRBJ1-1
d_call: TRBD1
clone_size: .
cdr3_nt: TGTGCCAGTTTACCTCCGGGACAGGGGGTAAACACTGAAGCTTTCTTT
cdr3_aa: CASLPPGQGVNTEAFF

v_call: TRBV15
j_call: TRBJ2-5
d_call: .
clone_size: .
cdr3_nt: TGTGCCACCAGCAGAGATCTCAGTGGTCAAGAGGCCCAGTACTTC
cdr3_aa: CATSRDLSGQEAQYF

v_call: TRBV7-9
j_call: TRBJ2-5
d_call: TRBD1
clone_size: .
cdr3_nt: TGTGCCAGCAGCTTACTCGGACAGGCCCGAGAGACCCAGTACTTC
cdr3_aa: CASSLLGQARETQYF

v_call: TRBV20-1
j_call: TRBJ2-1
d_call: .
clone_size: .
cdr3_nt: TGCAGTAGGAGTGGTTACAATGAGCAGTTCTTC
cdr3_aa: CSRSGYNEQFF

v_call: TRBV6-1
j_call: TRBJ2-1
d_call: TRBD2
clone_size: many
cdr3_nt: TGTGCCAGCAGTGAATTTCCGGGAGGTCACAATGAGCAGTTCTTC
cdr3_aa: CASSEFPGGHNEQFF

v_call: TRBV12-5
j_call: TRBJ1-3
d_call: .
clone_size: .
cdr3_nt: TGTGCTAGTGGTTTGGCTGTAGGGACTTCAAGCTCTGGAAACACCATATATTTT
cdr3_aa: CASGLAVGTSSSGNTIYF

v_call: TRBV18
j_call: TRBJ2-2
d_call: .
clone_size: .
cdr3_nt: TGTGCCAGCTCACCCCAGAACACCGGGGAGCTGTTTTTT
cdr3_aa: CASSPQNTGELFF

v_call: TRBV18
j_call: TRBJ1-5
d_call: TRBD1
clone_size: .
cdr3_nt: TGTGCCAGTTCCACAGGGGTTAATCAGCCCCAGCATTTT
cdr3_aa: CASSTGVNQPQHF

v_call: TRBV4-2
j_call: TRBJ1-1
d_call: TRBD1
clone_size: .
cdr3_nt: TGTGCCAGCAGCCAGCTACAGGGGAGGAATACTGAAGCTTTCTTT
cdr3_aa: CASSQLQGRNTEAFF

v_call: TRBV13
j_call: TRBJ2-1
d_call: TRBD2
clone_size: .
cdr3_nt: TGTGCCAGCAGCCCCCAGCGGGAAGGCTACAATGAGCAGTTCTTC
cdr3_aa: CASSPQREGYNEQFF

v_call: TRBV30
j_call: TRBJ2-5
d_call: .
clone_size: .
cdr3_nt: TGTGCCTGGAGTCCGCAATGGAGGCAAGAGACCCAGTACTTC
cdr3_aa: CAWSPQWRQETQYF

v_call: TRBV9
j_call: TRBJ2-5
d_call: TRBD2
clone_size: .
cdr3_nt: TGTGCCAGCAGCGTAGCCTTCGGGGGGGAGACCCAGTACTTC
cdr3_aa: CASSVAFGGETQYF

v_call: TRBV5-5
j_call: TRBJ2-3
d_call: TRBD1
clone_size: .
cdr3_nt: TGTGCCAGCAGCGTGGACAGGGGGGATGCGGTCTACACAGATACGCAGTATTTT
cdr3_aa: CASSVDRGDAVYTDTQYF

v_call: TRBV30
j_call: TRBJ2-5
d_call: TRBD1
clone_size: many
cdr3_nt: TGTGCCTGGGTCCCTCCAGGACAGGGGGCGGAGACCCAGTACTTC
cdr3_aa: CAWVPPGQGAETQYF

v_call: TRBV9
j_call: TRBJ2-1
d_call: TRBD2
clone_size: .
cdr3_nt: TGTGCCAGCAGCCACCCTACTAGCGGGAGGCATAAAGGGCTATCCTACAATGAGCAGTTCTTC
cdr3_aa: CASSHPTSGRHKGLSYNEQFF

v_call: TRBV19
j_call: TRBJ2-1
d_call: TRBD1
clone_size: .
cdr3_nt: TGTGCCAGTAGTATTGAGGGACAGGGGATAAAGTTCTTC
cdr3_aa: CASSIEGQGIKFF

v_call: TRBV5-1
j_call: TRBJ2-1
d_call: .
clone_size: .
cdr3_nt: TGCGCCAGCAGCTTGGGCGAGTCACCCTACAATGAGCAGTTCTTC
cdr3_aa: CASSLGESPYNEQFF

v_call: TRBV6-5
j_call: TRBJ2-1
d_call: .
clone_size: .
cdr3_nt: TGTGCCAGCAGTTACCGTCGGGACAATGAGCAGTTCTTC
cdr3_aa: CASSYRRDNEQFF

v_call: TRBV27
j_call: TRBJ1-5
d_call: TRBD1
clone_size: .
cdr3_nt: TGTGCCAGCAGTCCAGGGGGCGTAGGTGTAGGCCAGCCCCAGCATTTT
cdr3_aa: CASSPGGVGVGQPQHF

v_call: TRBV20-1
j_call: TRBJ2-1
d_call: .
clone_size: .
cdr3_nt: TGCAGTGCTACCTACCCGTCTTCCGAGTTCTTC
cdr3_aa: CSATYPSSEFF